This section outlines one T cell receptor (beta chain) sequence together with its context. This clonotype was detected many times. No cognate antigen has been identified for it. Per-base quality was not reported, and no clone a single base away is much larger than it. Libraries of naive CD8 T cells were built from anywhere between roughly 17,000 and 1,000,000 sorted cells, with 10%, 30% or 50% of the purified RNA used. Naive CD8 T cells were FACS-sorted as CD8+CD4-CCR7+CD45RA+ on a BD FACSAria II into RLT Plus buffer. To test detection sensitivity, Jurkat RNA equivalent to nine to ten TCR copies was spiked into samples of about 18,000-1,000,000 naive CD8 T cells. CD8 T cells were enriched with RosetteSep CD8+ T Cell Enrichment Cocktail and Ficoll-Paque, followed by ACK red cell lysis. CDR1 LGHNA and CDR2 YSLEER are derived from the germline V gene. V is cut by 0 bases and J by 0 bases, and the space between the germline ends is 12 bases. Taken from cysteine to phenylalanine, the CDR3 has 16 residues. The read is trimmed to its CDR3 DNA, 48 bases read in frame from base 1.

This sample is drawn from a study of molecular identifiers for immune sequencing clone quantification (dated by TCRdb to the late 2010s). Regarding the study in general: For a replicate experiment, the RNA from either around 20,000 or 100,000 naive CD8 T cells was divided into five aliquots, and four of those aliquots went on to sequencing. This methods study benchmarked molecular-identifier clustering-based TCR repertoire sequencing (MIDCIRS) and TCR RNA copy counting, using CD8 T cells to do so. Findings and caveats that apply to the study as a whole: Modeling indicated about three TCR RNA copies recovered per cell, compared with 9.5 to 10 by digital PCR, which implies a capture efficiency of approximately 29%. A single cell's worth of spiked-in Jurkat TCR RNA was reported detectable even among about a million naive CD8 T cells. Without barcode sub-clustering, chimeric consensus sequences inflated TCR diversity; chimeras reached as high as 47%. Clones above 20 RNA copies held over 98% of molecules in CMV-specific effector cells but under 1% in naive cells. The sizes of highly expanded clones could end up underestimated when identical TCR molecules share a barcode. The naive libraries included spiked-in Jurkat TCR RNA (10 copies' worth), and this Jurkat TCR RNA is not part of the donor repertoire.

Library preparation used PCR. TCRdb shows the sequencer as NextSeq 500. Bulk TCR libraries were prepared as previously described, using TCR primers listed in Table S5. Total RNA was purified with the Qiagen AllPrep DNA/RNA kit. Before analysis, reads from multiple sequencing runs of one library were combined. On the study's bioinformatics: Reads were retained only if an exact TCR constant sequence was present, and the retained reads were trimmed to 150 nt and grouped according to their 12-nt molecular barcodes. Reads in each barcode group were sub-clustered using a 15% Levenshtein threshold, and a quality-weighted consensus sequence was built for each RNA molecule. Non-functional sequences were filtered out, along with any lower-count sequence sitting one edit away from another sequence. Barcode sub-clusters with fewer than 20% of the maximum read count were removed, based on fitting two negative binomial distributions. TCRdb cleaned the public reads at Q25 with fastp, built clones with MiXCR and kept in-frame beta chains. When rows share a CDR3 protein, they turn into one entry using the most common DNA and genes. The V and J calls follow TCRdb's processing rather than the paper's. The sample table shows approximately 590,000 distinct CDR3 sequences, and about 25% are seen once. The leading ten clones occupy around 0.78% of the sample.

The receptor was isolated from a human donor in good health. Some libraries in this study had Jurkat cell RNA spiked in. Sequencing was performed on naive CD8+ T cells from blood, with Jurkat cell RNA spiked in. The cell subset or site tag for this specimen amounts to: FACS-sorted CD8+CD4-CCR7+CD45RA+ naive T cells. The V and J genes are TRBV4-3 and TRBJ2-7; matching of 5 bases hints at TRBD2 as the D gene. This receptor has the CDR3 CASSQDATGSSYEQYF. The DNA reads TGCGCCAGCAGCCAAGATGCGACGGGGAGCTCCTACGAGCAGTACTTC.